This entry features one T cell receptor beta chain sequence. These data originate in a study of blood T cell repertoires in COVID-19. In the study overall: Samples taken during acute and convalescent COVID-19 were collected in the United States, Italy and Spain. T cells, B-cell-depleted T cells, or PBMCs provided the cDNA or gDNA that served as material.

In the authors' methods: Scientists estimated how many nucleated cells there were by amplifying reference gene primers. TCRdb keeps only in-frame clones here, not all; method: immunoSEQ multiplex PCR. That table supplies the V and J calls and clone size; D and trimming were determined from the DNA. The sample includes roughly 250,000 clones, roughly 80% of them seen just once. The CDR3 covers 15 residues. Germline values: CDR1 LGHNA, CDR2 YNFKEQ. The V and J ends lost 6 bases and 10 bases, in that order; junction bases with no gene match: 12. The TCR was taken from a woman of 80 years or more with acute or convalescent COVID-19. The sample comprised peripheral blood. This chain links TRBV4-2 with TRBJ1-6; 7 bases are shared with TRBD1. CDR3 in DNA: TGTGCCAGCAGTACTCCACAGGGGTATGCCTCACCCCTCCACTTT. Amino acids: CASSTPQGYASPLHF.